This T cell receptor beta chain came from a study of blood T cell repertoires in COVID-19 (dated by TCRdb to the early 2020s). Concerning the study at large: Samples from collaborators originated in the United States, Italy and Spain and spanned both the acute and convalescent phases of COVID-19. The samples were drawn from two sources: the first 160 participants of the ongoing ImmuneRACE study, and 950 to 1,500 subjects contributed by 6 global collaborators. The dataset comprised deeply sampled blood TCRbeta repertoires from subjects exposed to, actively infected with, or recovered from COVID-19. The repertoires were released in a freely available public database meant as a resource for research on the immune response to SARS-CoV-2. Where available, HLA class I and class II types were obtained from metadata supplied by the sample provider rather than from assay-based typing. Nearly every sample came with metadata listing a de-identified subject ID, COVID-19 status, age in years and sex. The material from the prospective study consisted of cDNA or gDNA derived from T cells, B-cell-depleted T cells, or PBMCs.

Worth noting for this clone: Its antigen target is currently unknown. Base-call qualities are not available, and no considerably larger clone is one nucleotide away.

What the work shows at the level of the full study, not this receptor alone: How much clinical and demographic metadata was included differed by source and by participant, and the metadata was provided uncurated.

Whole blood was collected in K2EDTA tubes by collaborating institutions according to the institutions' own protocols. For TCRbeta analysis, collaborators shipped samples as frozen whole blood, isolated PBMCs, or DNA extracted from either of those sample types. TCRbeta CDR3 regions were amplified from genomic DNA using the immunoSEQ Assay, a bias-controlled multiplex PCR. Regarding the original processing steps: Nucleated cell counts per sample were estimated from amplification of reference gene primers within the assay. To quantify the absolute abundance of each unique TCRbeta CDR3 rearrangement, sequence reads were collapsed and filtered. For each sample, productive Simpson clonality was calculated as the square root of Simpson's diversity index across productive rearrangements. The table comes from immuneACCESS by way of TCRdb, which keeps in-frame sequences with V and J called. Part of the clones is missing from these tables; in studies checked, under half for an unresolved V gene and the rest for unknown reasons. That table is the source of V, J and clone size, and D and trimming were worked out from the DNA. Across this sample there are tens of thousands of clones, with 88% seen only once. Jointly, the top ten make up 3% to 4% of the sample.

The cysteine opens and the phenylalanine closes a CDR3 of 13 amino acids. Only CDR3 DNA is held: 39 bases, read in frame from base 1. CDR1 and CDR2 were assigned from the germline V gene (reference sequence) as GTSNPN and SVGIG. V is clipped by 3 bases and J by 2 bases, and the sequence between their germline boundaries is 11 bases long. Sequences were obtained from peripheral blood. The sequence links TRBV30 to TRBJ2-7; the D gene identity is not certain. The TCR sequence derives from a human donor in a cohort sampled during active COVID-19. CDR3 protein: CAWRRGKPYEQYF. The DNA reads TGTGCCTGGAGGCGCGGCAAGCCCTACGAGCAGTACTTC.